The rows below give T cell receptor beta chains drawn from one sample of a study of monozygotic twins with inflammatory bowel disease. For each CDR3 protein, TCRdb gives one entry from its re-call of the 5' RACE reads, without DNA. The sample features more than 75,000 distinct CDR3 sequences, with 6.5% to 9% in its top ten. Sequencing was performed on blood. The receptors derive from a human donor with ulcerative colitis or Crohn's disease, or a healthy co-twin of an affected twin (not recorded which). Both conserved end residues are part of each CDR3.

J gene | V gene | CDR3 protein
TRBJ1-5 | TRBV29-1 | CSVEPGPQPQHF
TRBJ1-5 | TRBV2 | CASSEVRSSNQPQHF
TRBJ2-1 | TRBV5-5 | CASSLEWTNNEQFF
TRBJ1-5 | TRBV19 | CASRGREVRQPQHF
TRBJ2-1 | TRBV7-9 | CASSSIGTASSYNEQFF
TRBJ2-2 | TRBV7-7 | CASSRVANTGELFF
TRBJ2-2 | TRBV2 | CASSRDSSNTGELFF
TRBJ2-7 | TRBV27 | CASSPWKTYEQYF
TRBJ2-7 | TRBV7-8 | CASSLAGQRDYEQYF
TRBJ2-3 | TRBV5-1 | CASKFGGADTQYF
TRBJ2-1 | TRBV7-2 | CASSKPGTGRYNEQFF
TRBJ2-7 | TRBV20-1 | CSAQRETYEQYF
TRBJ1-1 | TRBV7-9 | CASIDMGHSTNTEAFF
TRBJ2-6 | TRBV6-1 | CASRTGGSGANVLTF
TRBJ2-3 | TRBV7-2 | CASSLERGSTDTQYF
TRBJ2-3 | TRBV5-5 | CASSLVSFAMRDTQYF
TRBJ2-5 | TRBV7-6 | CASSLLGETQYF
TRBJ2-3 | TRBV20-1 | CSAEGSIPPRDTQYF
TRBJ2-2 | TRBV20-1 | CSAPRTGSPNAGELFF
TRBJ1-1 | TRBV19 | CASSPGRESDTEAFF
TRBJ2-2 | TRBV7-2 | CASSYRTLHTGELFF
TRBJ2-7 | TRBV20-1 | CSARSTGPSIYEQYF
TRBJ2-1 | TRBV10-3 | CAISDGQGLPYNEQFF
TRBJ2-1 | TRBV7-2 | CASSYGLAYNEQFF
TRBJ2-3 | TRBV2 | CASKRPSGFGTDTQYF
TRBJ2-5 | TRBV29-1 | CSVDGGGAGETQYF
TRBJ2-5 | TRBV29-1 | CSAGDRGPQETQYF
TRBJ2-1 | TRBV7-2 | CASSLVNSREQFF
TRBJ1-5 | TRBV15 | CATSRGPEDQPQHF
TRBJ2-7 | TRBV12-3/TRBV12-4 | CASSTRQGVSYEQYF
TRBJ1-1 | TRBV2 | CASSGEGAIEAFF
TRBJ1-4 | TRBV4-2 | CASSQYSATNEKLFF
TRBJ2-6 | TRBV19 | CASSKDSVTSGANVLTF
TRBJ2-5 | TRBV5-1 | CASSLVGDLYQETQYF
TRBJ1-6 | TRBV7-9 | CASSHNNQGASSPLHF
TRBJ1-5 | TRBV18 | CASSQGDYQPQHF
TRBJ2-3 | TRBV4-1 | CASSPSPGQVPDTQYF
TRBJ1-4 | TRBV20-1 | CSARTSKRGERELFF
TRBJ1-2 | TRBV6-5 | CASSSLGGPYGYTF
TRBJ2-5 | TRBV19 | CASSATQTWTWSETQYF
TRBJ2-2 | TRBV7-7 | CASSPSVIATGELFF
TRBJ1-1 | TRBV5-8 | CASSLVPGNTEAFF
TRBJ2-3 | TRBV7-9 | CASSLAGSSTDTQYF
TRBJ1-1 | TRBV29-1 | CSAGQGRRTEAFF
TRBJ1-1 | TRBV18 | CASSPRGREAFF
TRBJ2-3 | TRBV14 | CASSQGGTDTQYF
TRBJ1-1 | TRBV6-6 | CASSTGALGTEAFF
TRBJ2-4 | TRBV7-2 | CASNDLGGDRYF
TRBJ2-3 | TRBV7-2 | CASSLALAGGPDTQYF
TRBJ2-1 | TRBV27 | CASSLAASTYNEQFF
TRBJ2-2 | TRBV5-1 | CATRPLSGIGGELFF
TRBJ1-1 | TRBV20-1 | CSSVTGTEAFF
TRBJ2-3 | TRBV7-9 | CASSGSGGTDTQYF
TRBJ2-2 | TRBV5-1 | CASSLDRWSGTGELFF
TRBJ1-5 | TRBV10-3 | CAISEERSNQPQHF
TRBJ1-1 | TRBV3-1 | CASGRTQAEAFF
TRBJ1-3 | TRBV7-2 | CASSPGQGGSGNTIYF